This entry is about one TCR beta chain. The antigen remains undetermined. The assay was immunoSEQ multiplex PCR, and TCRdb's table has in-frame clones only and misses some. This table has roughly 19,000 clones, around 90% appearing once. The sample originates from a study of regulatory and conventional T cells in RAG deficiency. The J segment lost 7 bases and the V segment lost 6 bases, leaving 6 bases of the junction unmatched. Per germline, CDR1 KGHSH and CDR2 LQKENI. The CDR3 contains 14 residues. Findings and caveats of the study: Treg unique TCR beta sequences were 80 to 100-fold fewer in Omenn syndrome and CID/AS patients than controls. RAG-deficient patients showed markedly lower Shannon entropy and higher Simpson indices than control T-cell subsets. Shorter CDR3s in all patient subsets; >85% Treg-Tconv overlap in Omenn. In Omenn syndrome, sorted "Tregs" may be peripherally activated cells.

Blood CD4+ CD25-high CD127-low regulatory T cells supplied the genomic DNA template. The same sample was also studied in work on regulatory T cells. From that study: Primers: 52 TRBV forward and 13 TRBJ reverse.

Sequencing was done on a sample of Tregs sorted from blood. The rearrangement uses TRBV18 and TRBJ1-5, with 10 bases aligning to TRBD1. The TCR originated in a human donor in good health. In nucleotides, the CDR3 is TGTGCCAGCTCCCTCGGGACAGGGGACCAGCCCCAGCATTTT. Residues: CASSLGTGDQPQHF.